What follows are 19 T cell receptor beta chains derived from one specimen sequenced in a study of T cells in Graves' hyperthyroidism and ophthalmopathy. RNA transcripts provided the source from which TCR beta CDR3 regions were amplified. Primed by the HTBI set, a first-round RT-PCR was run on the TCR CDR3. TCRdb fed the multiplex PCR reads into MiXCR, producing one record per CDR3 protein. The sample lists about 380,000 distinct CDR3 sequences, less than 20% seen once, with around 40% in the top ten. Sequenced sample: blood. Receptors were obtained from a man between 18 and 29 years old with Graves' ophthalmopathy.

This clonotype was seen only a few times. J is TRBJ1-4 and V is TRBV2; possibly TRBD1 for D (6 bases). The CDR3 extends over 15 amino acids. Germline V gene lookup returns CDR1 SNHLY and CDR2 FYNNEI. Trimming left V 0 bases short and J 6 bases short, with 11 bases between. This chain's CDR3 is CASSEARQGYEKLFF. As DNA, the CDR3 is TGTGCCAGCAGTGAAGCAAGGCAGGGGTATGAAAAACTGTTTTTT.

This clonotype has at least ten counts. This chain uses TRBV15 with TRBJ2-7; D is undetermined. Trimming removed 5 bases at V and 7 bases at J, with 21 bases between. CDR1 is LNHNV and CDR2 is YYDKDF in the germline V gene (reference sequence). The CDR3 loop spans 15 amino acids. This chain's CDR3 is CATSPGPTERGEQYF. CDR3 DNA sequence: TGTGCCACCAGCCCCGGACCAACAGAGCGAGGAGAGCAGTACTTC.

This chain connects TRBV2 to TRBJ2-1, with D tentatively TRBD2 (5 bases). V lost 6 bases, J lost 8 bases, and 20 bases lay in between. The CDR3 sequence is 15 residues long. CDR1 and CDR2 from the germline V gene are SNHLY and FYNNEI. The CDR3 region is CASSLANLIPYEQFF. The CDR3 nucleotides read TGTGCCAGCAGCTTAGCGAATCTTATCCCCTATGAGCAGTTCTTC.

This chain links TRBV4-1 with TRBJ2-3, with D hard to call. Germline assignment: CDR1 MGHRA and CDR2 YSYEKL. The length of the CDR3 is 15 residues. V gave up 4 bases and J gave up 4 bases, with 15 bases separating them. Here the CDR3 DNA reads TGCGCCAGCAGCCCCCGCACGCCTGCCCCAGATACGCAGTATTTT. Translated, it gives CASSPRTPAPDTQYF.

This clonotype was observed at least ten times. This chain links TRBV20-1 with TRBJ2-7; 8 nucleotides match TRBD1. V dropped 0 bases and J dropped 4; count of bases not matched to a gene: 2. Per the germline V gene, CDR1 is DFQATT and CDR2 is SNEGSKA (reference sequence). This CDR3 has 13 residues. The CDR3 DNA follows: TGCAGTGCTAGAGATCGACAGGGGTACGAGCAGTACTTC. Encoded protein: CSARDRQGYEQYF.

This clonotype was seen many times. V is TRBV6-2 or TRBV6-3 and J is TRBJ2-7; D may match TRBD1 or TRBD2 (6 bases each). Per the germline V gene, CDR1 is MNHEY and CDR2 is SVGEGT. The CDR3 is 16 amino acids. V was trimmed by 5 bases and J by 6 bases, leaving 23 bases between them. CDR3 residues: CASSPSYEGGSREQYF. In DNA, the CDR3 is TGTGCCAGCAGTCCCTCTTATGAGGGGGGAAGTCGCGAGCAGTACTTC.

The rearrangement joins TRBV6-1 to TRBJ2-7, with TRBD1 as a possible D gene (6 bases). This CDR3 has 13 amino acids. The ends were cut back, 6 bases at V and 0 bases at J, with 9 bases in the middle. Germline loops: CDR1 MNHNS, CDR2 SASEGT. CDR3: CASRDSGSYEQYF. CDR3 nucleotide sequence: TGTGCCAGCAGGGACAGTGGCTCCTACGAGCAGTACTTC.

This clonotype was counted a few times. This chain links TRBV20-1 with TRBJ1-3; no clear D gene. CDR1 is DFQATT and CDR2 is SNEGSKA in the germline V gene (reference sequence). The CDR3 contains 15 residues. Trimming took off 2 bases at V and 0 bases at J, with 11 bases between the two ends. The CDR3: CSARLNVASGNTIYF. In nucleotides, the CDR3 is TGCAGTGCTAGACTTAACGTCGCCTCTGGAAACACCATATATTTT.

This clonotype was detected ten times or more. The CDR3 nucleotides are TGTGCCAGCAGTGAAGCAACTGGGGCAGATACGCAGTATTTT. Protein: CASSEATGADTQYF. The chain combines TRBV2 with TRBJ2-3; D not resolved. Germline loops: CDR1 SNHLY, CDR2 FYNNEI. The CDR3 length is 14 residues. The V end lost 0 bases, the J end lost 4 bases, and 8 bases lay between the germline ends. Based on the CDR3 plus reference TRBV2 and TRBJ2-3, the full variable domain is EPEVTQTPSHQVTQMGQEVILRCVPISNHLYFYWYRQILGQKVEFLVSFYNNEISEKSEIFDDQFSVERPDGSNFTLKIRSTKLEDSAMYFCASSEATGADTQYFGPGTRLTVL.

This clonotype showed up many times. This chain uses TRBV12-3 or TRBV12-4 with TRBJ1-5, with D tentatively TRBD1 (5 bases). V lost 2 bases, J lost 0 bases, and 11 bases lay in between. CDR3 length equals 16 residues. The CDR3 coding sequence is TGTGCCAGCAGTTTATCTGGCAGGGTTAGCAATCAGCCCCAGCATTTT. It codes for CASSLSGRVSNQPQHF.

This clonotype was recorded at least ten times. V usage is TRBV6-1 and J usage is TRBJ2-7, with D perhaps matching TRBD1 (5 bases). V lost 7 bases and J 4 bases, leaving 17 bases between the germline ends. The V gene's germline CDR1 is MNHNS and CDR2 SASEGT. This CDR3 is built from 14 residues. CDR3 in amino acids: CASTSPGHKYEQYF. The CDR3 DNA sequence: TGTGCCAGCACCTCTCCCGGACACAAGTACGAGCAGTACTTC.

This clonotype was seen repeatedly, ten times or more. This chain joins TRBV11-2 and TRBJ1-1; 8 bases map to TRBD1. The CDR3 contains 15 residues. The trim removed 2 bases at V and 5 bases at J, leaving 7 bases unmatched. CDR1 is SGHAT, CDR2 FQNNGV, per germline. CDR3 sequence: CASSLQGQEGTEAFF. CDR3 bases: TGTGCCAGCAGCTTACAGGGACAGGAAGGAACTGAAGCTTTCTTT.

This clonotype was observed many times. The chain links TRBV7-8 to TRBJ2-1; the D gene could be TRBD1 or TRBD2 (5 bases each). The CDR3 is 17 residues long. Germline values: CDR1 SGHVS, CDR2 FQNEAQ. The V and J ends lost 5 bases and 1 base respectively, with 18 bases between them. Written as DNA, the CDR3 is TGTGCCAGCAGCGCGGAAGCGAGGGGCTTGTCCTACAATGAGCAGTTCTTC. It specifies CASSAEARGLSYNEQFF.

The V and J genes are TRBV5-6 and TRBJ1-1, with D possibly TRBD1 on 5 matching bases. CDR3 size: 15 residues. CDR1 is SGHDT and CDR2 is YYEEEE in the germline V gene. V dropped 1 base and J dropped 0 bases, with 10 bases sitting between them. DNA of the CDR3: TGTGCCAGCAGCTTGATTGGGACGCTGAACACTGAAGCTTTCTTT. It codes for CASSLIGTLNTEAFF. Complete variable domain (other parts from reference TRBV5-6 and TRBJ1-1): DAGVTQSPTHLIKTRGQQVTLRCSPKSGHDTVSWYQQALGQGPQFIFQYYEEEERQRGNFPDRFSGHQFPNYSSELNVNALLLGDSALYLCASSLIGTLNTEAFFGQGTRLTVV.

The CDR3 DNA reads as TGTGCCAGCAGTACCGGGACAGGGGTTGCCTACGAGCAGTACTTC. Protein sequence: CASSTGTGVAYEQYF. The chain is built from TRBV12-3 or TRBV12-4 and TRBJ2-7; 10 positions agree with TRBD1. The CDR3 consists of 15 residues. Losses at the gene ends were 5 bases for V and 2 bases for J; bases not matched to a gene: 6.

This clonotype has a count of ten or more. The CDR3 is CASSSLAGGTTDTQYF. The CDR3 DNA sequence: TGTGCCAGCAGCTCCTTAGCGGGGGGAACCACAGATACGCAGTATTTT. The gene calls are TRBV7-3 and TRBJ2-3; TRBD2 matches at 10 bases. CDR1 is SGHTA and CDR2 is FQGTGA in the germline V gene. Germline trimming cut 4 bases from V and 2 bases from J; bases unmatched to any gene: 6. The CDR3 runs 16 residues.

This clonotype was seen only a few times. One end of the junction fails to match germline, which may point to a read error. The CDR3 DNA sequence: TGCGCCAGCAGCTTGGAGGGACAAACCTACAATGAGCAGCTCTTC. Encoded protein: CASSLEGQTYNEQLF. The chain links TRBV5-1 to TRBJ2-1, with a tentative D call TRBD1 (6 bases). This CDR3 has 15 amino acids. The germline gives CDR1 SGHRS, CDR2 YFSETQ.

This chain uses TRBV11-2 with TRBJ1-6, with D uncertain. V shed 2 bases and J shed 5 bases, with 13 bases lying between them. This CDR3 has 16 amino acids. Germline V gene data show CDR1 as SGHAT and CDR2 as FQNNGV. Written as DNA, the CDR3 is TGTGCCAGCAGCTTAACCCCGGGCAGTAATAATTCACCCCTCCACTTT. Translation: CASSLTPGSNNSPLHF.

This clonotype was observed a handful of times. The chain combines TRBV5-6 with TRBJ1-5, with 7 bases aligning to TRBD1. Trimming at V came to 2 bases and at J to 0 bases, leaving 2 bases not matched to a gene. The CDR3 spans 15 residues. From germline, CDR1 is SGHDT and CDR2 YYEEEE. CDR3 in amino acids: CASSFRGSSNQPQHF. CDR3 nucleotides: TGTGCCAGCAGCTTCAGGGGGTCTAGCAATCAGCCCCAGCATTTT.